This passage covers 31 T cell receptor beta chains from one sample sequenced in a study of T-cell reconstitution after alpha-beta-depleted transplantation in children. This sample's TCRbeta library carried unique molecular identifier barcodes. TCRdb reanalysed the PCR reads using MiXCR and keeps one entry per CDR3 protein. The sample lists about 460,000 distinct CDR3 sequences; around 13% were seen once. The sequenced sample was PBMCs from the stem cell graft donor, obtained from the stem cell graft. The receptors shown here come from a human donor who donated a stem cell graft to a child with combined immunodeficiency.

The V and J genes are TRBV5-1 and TRBJ2-7; TRBD1 matches 9 bases. This CDR3 is 15 amino acids long. With 2 bases clipped from V and 6 bases from J, the junction kept 9 bases outside the gene matches. Germline V lookup: CDR1 SGHRS, CDR2 YFSETQ. The CDR3 DNA reads as TGCGCCAGCAGCTTTGTATGGACAGGGGCAAGCGAGCAGTACTTC. Protein sequence: CASSFVWTGASEQYF. Full variable domain (missing parts from reference TRBV5-1 and TRBJ2-7): KAGVTQTPRYLIKTRGQQVTLSCSPISGHRSVSWYQQTPGQGLQFLFEYFSETQRNKGNFPGRFSGRQFSNSRSEMNVSTLELGDSALYLCASSFVWTGASEQYFGPGTRLTVT.

This clonotype was counted ten times or more. The chain joins TRBV12-3 or TRBV12-4 to TRBJ2-7; D ambiguous. Trimming took off 4 bases at V and 3 bases at J, with 16 bases between the two ends. This CDR3 is 15 amino acids long. The CDR3 loop is CASSSTGSSRYEQYF. The DNA for the CDR3 is TGTGCCAGCAGTTCCACGGGCAGTAGCCGCTACGAGCAGTACTTC.

This CDR3 reads CASSRPGGLFGTEAFF. The CDR3 DNA is TGTGCCAGCAGTCGCCCGGGGGGCCTATTTGGGACTGAAGCTTTCTTT. The chain combines TRBV6-1 with TRBJ1-1; D perhaps matches TRBD1 (6 bases). Per germline, CDR1 MNHNS and CDR2 SASEGT. The CDR3 covers 16 residues. V lost 5 bases, J lost 5 bases, and 21 bases lay in between.

The V and J genes are TRBV20-1 and TRBJ2-1, with D perhaps TRBD2 (5 bases). The CDR3 loop spans 16 amino acids. CDR1 is DFQATT and CDR2 is SNEGSKA in the germline V gene (reference sequence). The V end lost 6 bases, the J end lost 1 base, and 19 bases lay between the germline ends. DNA for the CDR3: TGCAGTGCCAGGATCCTAGCCGAAATTTCCTACAATGAGCAGTTCTTC. This encodes CSARILAEISYNEQFF.

Ten or more counts support this clonotype. The rearrangement links TRBV5-1 to TRBJ2-1, with 8 positions matching TRBD2. Per the germline V gene, CDR1 is SGHRS and CDR2 is YFSETQ. The CDR3 totals 16 residues. Germline trimming cut 0 bases from V and 2 bases from J; bases unmatched to any gene: 4. CDR3 coding DNA: TGCGCCAGCAGCTTGGCCGGGGGGGGAGCCTACAATGAGCAGTTCTTC. Translating it yields CASSLAGGGAYNEQFF. Looking up the rest from reference TRBV5-1 and TRBJ2-1 gives the full variable domain: KAGVTQTPRYLIKTRGQQVTLSCSPISGHRSVSWYQQTPGQGLQFLFEYFSETQRNKGNFPGRFSGRQFSNSRSEMNVSTLELGDSALYLCASSLAGGGAYNEQFFGPGTRLTVL.

This clonotype was seen only a few times. V gene TRBV11-2 combines with J gene TRBJ2-3; 11 nucleotides match TRBD2. Trimming removed 7 bases from V and 4 bases from J; junction bases left unmatched: 13. This CDR3 contains 17 residues. The germline CDR1 and CDR2 sequences are SGHAT and FQNNGV. The CDR3 nucleotides read TGTGCCAGCACCAACACCCTAGCGGGAGGTTTCGCAGATACGCAGTATTTT. Its translation: CASTNTLAGGFADTQYF.

Ten or more counts support this clonotype. In nucleotides, the CDR3 is TGTGCCAGCAGCCCGATTCCCGAGCGGGCCTCCTACAATGAGCAGTTCTTC. This sequence encodes CASSPIPERASYNEQFF. The V and J genes are TRBV9 and TRBJ2-1, with D tentatively TRBD2 (6 bases). Germline V gives CDR1 SGDLS, CDR2 YYNGEE. Trimming shortened V by 4 bases and J by 0 bases, and 17 bases separated the two germline ends. This CDR3 spans 17 amino acids.

The rearrangement uses TRBV19 and TRBJ2-2, with TRBD1 matching over 8 bases. Looked up from germline, CDR1 is LNHDA and CDR2 is SQIVND (reference sequence). The CDR3 totals 14 residues. V gave up 5 bases and J gave up 8 bases; unmatched junction bases: 7. The CDR3 sequence: CASSPQGALGELFF. For the CDR3, the DNA is TGTGCCAGTAGTCCGCAGGGGGCGTTGGGGGAGCTGTTTTTT.

The chain carries TRBV27 and TRBJ1-5; D possibly corresponds to TRBD1 (5 bases). The V and J ends lost 2 bases and 4 bases respectively, with 15 bases between them. CDR1 is MNHEY, CDR2 SMNVEV, per germline (reference sequence). This CDR3 has 16 amino acids. The CDR3 loop is CASSLLGRGPNQPQHF. CDR3 sequence (DNA): TGTGCCAGCAGTTTACTGGGGAGGGGCCCTAATCAGCCCCAGCATTTT.

The gene calls are TRBV7-8 and TRBJ1-1; 8 nucleotides align to TRBD1. Germline lookup yields CDR1 SGHVS and CDR2 FQNEAQ. Trimming took 5 bases from V and 3 from J; bases not matched to a gene: 5. The CDR3 contains 14 residues. CDR3 region: CASSLETGDTEAFF. The CDR3 nucleotides read TGTGCCAGCAGCCTAGAGACAGGGGACACTGAAGCTTTCTTT. Together with reference TRBV7-8 and TRBJ1-1, the CDR3 gives the full variable domain: GAGVSQSPRYKVAKRGQDVALRCDPISGHVSLFWYQQALGQGPEFLTYFQNEAQLDKSGLPSDRFFAERPEGSVSTLKIQRTQQEDSAVYLCASSLETGDTEAFFGQGTRLTVV.

The chain combines TRBV12-3 or TRBV12-4 with TRBJ2-3, with 15 bases aligning to TRBD2. The CDR3 is made up of 16 amino acids. The junction had 7 bases not matched to a gene; V was cut back by 6 bases and J by 6 bases. The CDR3 DNA is TGTGCCAGCAGCCCTAGGACTAGCGGGAGGGCGGATACGCAGTATTTT. Encoded protein: CASSPRTSGRADTQYF.

This clonotype came up a few times. CDR3 sequence reads: CATSRDPIQANNEKLFF. The CDR3 nucleotides read TGTGCCACCAGCAGAGATCCGATACAGGCTAATAATGAAAAACTGTTTTTT. V usage is TRBV15 and J usage is TRBJ1-4, with D possibly being TRBD1 (5 bases). V was trimmed by 0 bases and J by 4 bases, leaving 15 bases between them. CDR1 and CDR2 from the germline V gene are LNHNV and YYDKDF (reference sequence). The CDR3 is made up of 17 amino acids. The whole variable domain, filled in from reference TRBV15 and TRBJ1-4, reads DAMVIQNPRYQVTQFGKPVTLSCSQTLNHNVMYWYQQKSSQAPKLLFHYYDKDFNNEADTPDNFQSRRPNTSFCFLDIRSPGLGDTAMYLCATSRDPIQANNEKLFFGSGTQLSVL.

The chain is built from TRBV4-2 and TRBJ2-5, with a weak D call TRBD2 (6 bases). The germline V gene encodes CDR1 LGHNA and CDR2 YNFKEQ. The CDR3 contains 15 residues. Trimming took 1 base from V and 5 from J, leaving 14 bases between them. The CDR3 nucleotides read TGTGCCAGCAGCCAAGTTGGACTACCAAAGGAGACCCAGTACTTC. This encodes CASSQVGLPKETQYF.

This rearrangement joins TRBV15 to TRBJ1-2, with TRBD1 as a possible D gene (6 bases). The CDR3 consists of 16 residues. Germline V gene data show CDR1 as LNHNV and CDR2 as YYDKDF (reference sequence). Between the trimmed V and J ends, which lost 3 bases and 2 bases, there was a span of 16 bases. The CDR3 bases are TGTGCCACCAGCAGCGAGGGCAGACAGGAAAACTATGGCTACACCTTC. Amino acid sequence: CATSSEGRQENYGYTF.

This clonotype was seen only a few times. CDR3 amino acids: CASSTSGDNYGYTF. For the CDR3, the DNA is TGTGCCAGCAGTACTTCAGGGGATAACTATGGCTACACCTTC. This sequence joins TRBV27 and TRBJ1-2; D is perhaps TRBD1 (6 bases). Between the trimmed V and J ends, which lost 5 bases and 1 base, there was a span of 11 bases. Germline CDR1 and CDR2: MNHEY and SMNVEV (reference sequence). This CDR3 is 14 amino acids long.

This chain connects TRBV5-1 to TRBJ2-7, with unresolved D. Trimming cost V 6 bases and J 3 bases, with 4 bases left between them. Germline loops: CDR1 SGHRS, CDR2 YFSETQ. The CDR3 covers 10 residues. The CDR3: CASICYEQYF. The CDR3 bases are TGCGCCAGCATTTGCTACGAGCAGTACTTC.

The DNA for the CDR3 is TGCGCCAGCAGCAGAACGACAGACCCCTTCTACGAGCAGTACTTC. It is translated as CASSRTTDPFYEQYF. The rearrangement links TRBV4-3 to TRBJ2-7, with D perhaps TRBD1 (5 bases). The CDR3 is 15 residues long. The V end was cut by 5 bases, the J end by 3 bases, with 17 bases between. The V gene's germline CDR1 is LGHNA and CDR2 YSLEER.

This chain connects TRBV6-5 to TRBJ1-1; 7 nucleotides match TRBD1. The germline V gene encodes CDR1 MNHEY and CDR2 SVGAGI. V was clipped by 5 bases and J by 3 bases; unmatched bases: 12. The CDR3 is 16 amino acids. The CDR3 sequence: CASSPFTGAGYTEAFF. The CDR3 region has the DNA TGTGCCAGCAGTCCATTTACAGGGGCCGGGTACACTGAAGCTTTCTTT.

CDR3 nucleotides: TGTGCCACCCGGCAGGTCTCTGGGGCCAACGTCCTGACTTTC. This codes for CATRQVSGANVLTF. The V and J genes are TRBV24-1 and TRBJ2-6, with D hard to call. The V gene lost 9 bases and the J gene lost 0 bases, with 8 bases spanning the gap. Looked up from germline, CDR1 is KGHDR and CDR2 is SFDVKD. The CDR3 covers 14 residues.

This clonotype was found a few times. The V call is TRBV12-3 or TRBV12-4, the J call TRBJ2-5; no clear D gene. The V gene lost 3 bases and the J gene lost 5 bases, with 10 bases spanning the gap. This CDR3 contains 13 residues. The CDR3 spells CASSFSGVETQYF. CDR3 nucleotide sequence: TGTGCCAGCAGTTTTTCGGGTGTCGAGACCCAGTACTTC.

In this sample, this clonotype turned up many times. The chain recombines TRBV6-2 or TRBV6-3 with TRBJ2-5; TRBD2 is a possible D gene (5 bases). Germline V gene data show CDR1 as MNHEY and CDR2 as SVGEGT. Trimming pared 0 bases from V and 5 bases from J, leaving 13 bases between. The CDR3 loop spans 15 amino acids. This CDR3 is CASSYSAAPGETQYF. The CDR3 DNA reads as TGTGCCAGCAGTTACTCAGCTGCGCCGGGGGAGACCCAGTACTTC.

The chain uses TRBV7-9 and TRBJ2-7, with D tentatively TRBD1 (6 bases). The ends were cut back, 5 bases at V and 4 bases at J, with 9 bases in the middle. There are 12 residues in the CDR3. The V gene's germline CDR1 is SEHNR and CDR2 FQNEAQ (reference sequence). Written as DNA, the CDR3 is TGTGCCAGCAGCCACCAGGGGTACGAGCAGTACTTC. Its translation: CASSHQGYEQYF.

This clonotype came up a few times. The rearrangement joins TRBV5-5 to TRBJ2-7; D gene uncertain. The germline V gene has CDR1 SGHKS and CDR2 YYEKEE (reference sequence). Trimming took off 1 base at V and 0 bases at J, with 8 bases between the two ends. This CDR3 is built from 14 residues. The CDR3 nucleotides are TGTGCCAGCAGCTTGTACACGAGCTCCTACGAGCAGTACTTC. Its protein product is CASSLYTSSYEQYF.

The sample holds a few counts of this clonotype. The V and J genes are TRBV9 and TRBJ1-6, with 11 nucleotides matching TRBD1. The CDR3 is made up of 14 amino acids. Germline CDR1 reads SGDLS; CDR2 reads YYNGEE. Losses at the gene ends were 4 bases for V and 9 bases for J; bases not matched to a gene: 3. CDR3 residues: CASSTGQGGSPLHF. The CDR3 DNA sequence: TGTGCCAGCAGCACGGGACAGGGGGGTTCACCCCTCCACTTT.

The V gene is TRBV9, the J gene TRBJ1-1, with 8 bases lining up with TRBD1. This CDR3 region has 13 residues. From germline, CDR1 is SGDLS and CDR2 YYNGEE. V lost 4 bases, J lost 11 bases, and 10 bases stayed unmatched. Written as DNA, the CDR3 is TGTGCCAGCAGCAATGGCCAGGGGGCGCGGGCTTTCTTT. The encoded protein is CASSNGQGARAFF.

The V and J genes are TRBV7-8 and TRBJ2-7, with 8 bases that match TRBD1. Germline V gene sequence: CDR1 SGHVS, CDR2 FQNEAQ. The V segment lost 5 bases and the J segment 0 bases; nucleotides outside the gene matches: 15. There are 18 residues in the CDR3. CDR3 amino acids: CASSTHRGKSLSSYEQYF. DNA for the CDR3: TGTGCCAGCAGCACCCACAGGGGGAAGTCCCTAAGCTCCTACGAGCAGTACTTC.

The chain has TRBV9 and TRBJ2-4; possible D gene TRBD1, 6 bases. CDR3 size: 14 residues. Trimming pared 2 bases from V and 8 bases from J, leaving 14 bases between. In germline, CDR1 is SGDLS, CDR2 YYNGEE. CDR3 nucleotides: TGTGCCAGCAGCGTTTCGGGGACAACGGACATTCAGTACTTC. Translating gives CASSVSGTTDIQYF. Variable domain in full (rest from reference TRBV9 and TRBJ2-4): DSGVTQTPKHLITATGQRVTLRCSPRSGDLSVYWYQQSLDQGLQFLIQYYNGEERAKGNILERFSAQQFPDLHSELNLSSLELGDSALYFCASSVSGTTDIQYFGAGTRLSVL.

The chain couples TRBV19 to TRBJ2-2; 10 bases are shared with TRBD1. Germline trimming cut 7 bases from V and 8 bases from J; bases unmatched to any gene: 4. CDR1 and CDR2 (germline): LNHDA, SQIVND (reference sequence). The CDR3 is 13 amino acids. The CDR3 region is CASTGTGAGELFF. As DNA, the CDR3 is TGTGCCAGTACCGGGACAGGGGCAGGGGAGCTGTTTTTT.

This clonotype came up a few times. The chain links TRBV9 to TRBJ2-7; D gene ambiguous. This CDR3 has 13 amino acids. Trimming took off 0 bases at V and 7 bases at J, with 11 bases between the two ends. Germline values: CDR1 SGDLS, CDR2 YYNGEE. The CDR3 region is CASSVGSSREQYF. In DNA, the CDR3 is TGTGCCAGCAGCGTAGGGTCCAGTAGGGAGCAGTACTTC.

This rearrangement joins TRBV12-3 or TRBV12-4 to TRBJ1-4, with 8 bases fitting TRBD1. With 5 bases clipped from V and 4 bases from J, the junction kept 6 bases outside the gene matches. This CDR3 is built from 15 residues. The CDR3 DNA reads as TGTGCCAGCAGTCCCGGACAGGGACGTAATGAAAAACTGTTTTTT. Translated, it gives CASSPGQGRNEKLFF.

This chain joins TRBV18 and TRBJ2-2; the D is unclear. Per the germline V gene, CDR1 is KGHSH and CDR2 is LQKENI. Trimming removed 3 bases at V and 4 bases at J, with 6 bases between. The CDR3 sequence is 13 residues long. The CDR3 DNA follows: TGTGCCAGCTCACCTCCCACCACCGGGGAGCTGTTTTTT. This encodes CASSPPTTGELFF.